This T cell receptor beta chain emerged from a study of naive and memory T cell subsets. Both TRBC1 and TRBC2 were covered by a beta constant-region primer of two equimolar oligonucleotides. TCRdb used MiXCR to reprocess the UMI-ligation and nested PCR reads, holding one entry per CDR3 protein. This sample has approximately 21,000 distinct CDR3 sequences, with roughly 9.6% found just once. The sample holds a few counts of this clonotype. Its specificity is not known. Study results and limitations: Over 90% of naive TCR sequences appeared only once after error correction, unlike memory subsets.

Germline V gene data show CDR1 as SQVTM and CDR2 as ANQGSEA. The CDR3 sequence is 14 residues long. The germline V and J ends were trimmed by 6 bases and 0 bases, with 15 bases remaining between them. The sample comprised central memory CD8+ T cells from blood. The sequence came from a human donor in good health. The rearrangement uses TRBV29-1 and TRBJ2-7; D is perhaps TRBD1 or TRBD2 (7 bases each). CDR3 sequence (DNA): TGCAGCGTCCGGGGGGACAGCAGCTCCTACGAGCAGTACTTC. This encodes CSVRGDSSSYEQYF.